This TCR beta chain was sequenced during a study of T cell responses to AZD1222 COVID-19 vaccine. The study, taken as a whole, reports: Nearly half of the spike-specific TCRs reportedly recognize variant regions that carry no mutations. Spike-wide vaccine-associated CD4 TCRs dominated at 160-218 and 743-854.

Measured with immunoSEQ multiplex PCR; TCRdb has only the in-frame clones, and not every one. In the table there are more than 75,000 clones, less than 95% of which are singletons. With respect to this clone: The antigen remains undetermined.

The CDR3 sequence is 17 residues long. Material: peripheral blood, obtained 28 days after the second AZD1222 dose. The V gene is TRBV21-1, the J gene TRBJ2-7; the DNA was not used to check the table's D call, TRBD1. TRBV21-1 is described as a pseudogene. The TCR was taken from an adult who received the AZD1222 COVID-19 vaccine. CDR3 in DNA: TGTGCCAGCAGCAAAAGGGTCGAAGGGGGAGCCAGCTACGAGCAGTACTTC. Translating gives CASSKRVEGGASYEQYF.